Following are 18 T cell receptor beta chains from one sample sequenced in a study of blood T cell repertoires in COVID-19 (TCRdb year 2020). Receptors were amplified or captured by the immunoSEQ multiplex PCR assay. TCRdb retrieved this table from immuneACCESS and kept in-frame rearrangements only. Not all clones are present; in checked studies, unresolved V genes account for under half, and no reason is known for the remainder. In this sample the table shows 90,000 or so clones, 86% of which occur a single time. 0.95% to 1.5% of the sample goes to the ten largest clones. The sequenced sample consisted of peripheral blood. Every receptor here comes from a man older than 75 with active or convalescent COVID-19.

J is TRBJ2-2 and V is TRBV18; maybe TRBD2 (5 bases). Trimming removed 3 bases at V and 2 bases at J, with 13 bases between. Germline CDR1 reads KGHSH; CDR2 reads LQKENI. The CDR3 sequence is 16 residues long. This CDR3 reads CASSPLAIPNTGELFF. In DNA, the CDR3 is TGTGCCAGCTCACCCCTAGCTATACCTAACACCGGGGAGCTGTTTTTT.

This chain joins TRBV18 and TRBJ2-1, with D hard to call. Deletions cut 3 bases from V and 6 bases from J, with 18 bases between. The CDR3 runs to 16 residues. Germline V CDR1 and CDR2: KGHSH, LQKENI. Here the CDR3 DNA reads TGTGCCAGCTCACCCATCCATCCTCAACCGAGCAATGAGCAGTTCTTC. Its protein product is CASSPIHPQPSNEQFF.

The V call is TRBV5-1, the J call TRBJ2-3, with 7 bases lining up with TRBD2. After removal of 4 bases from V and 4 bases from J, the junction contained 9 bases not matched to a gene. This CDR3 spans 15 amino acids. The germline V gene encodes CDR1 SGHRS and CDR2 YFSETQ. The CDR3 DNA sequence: TGCGCCAGCAGCCCGGGACTACGGTCGGCAGATACGCAGTATTTT. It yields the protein CASSPGLRSADTQYF.

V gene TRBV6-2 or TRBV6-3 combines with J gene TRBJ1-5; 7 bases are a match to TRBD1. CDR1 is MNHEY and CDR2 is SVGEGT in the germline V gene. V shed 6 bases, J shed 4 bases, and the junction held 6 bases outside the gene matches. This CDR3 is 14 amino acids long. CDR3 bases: TGTGCCAGCAGCCCAGGGGGGGCTAATCAGCCCCAGCATTTT. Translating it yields CASSPGGANQPQHF.

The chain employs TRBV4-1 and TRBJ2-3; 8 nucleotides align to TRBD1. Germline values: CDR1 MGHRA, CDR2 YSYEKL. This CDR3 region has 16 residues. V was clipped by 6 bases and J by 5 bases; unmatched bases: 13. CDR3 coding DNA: TGCGCCAGCAGAGGGTTGGGACAGGTTGAAGGAGATACGCAGTATTTT. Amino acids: CASRGLGQVEGDTQYF.

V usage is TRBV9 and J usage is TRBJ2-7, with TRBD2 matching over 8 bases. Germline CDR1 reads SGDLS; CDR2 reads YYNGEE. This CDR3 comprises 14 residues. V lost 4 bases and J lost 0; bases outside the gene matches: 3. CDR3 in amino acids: CASSWTSSSYEQYF. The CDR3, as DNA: TGTGCCAGCAGCTGGACTAGCAGCTCCTACGAGCAGTACTTC.

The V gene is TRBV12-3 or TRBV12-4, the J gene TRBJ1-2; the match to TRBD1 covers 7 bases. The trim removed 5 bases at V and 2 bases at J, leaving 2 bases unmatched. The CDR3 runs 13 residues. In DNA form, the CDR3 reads TGTGCCAGCAGTCTCAGGGGGAACTATGGCTACACCTTC. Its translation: CASSLRGNYGYTF.

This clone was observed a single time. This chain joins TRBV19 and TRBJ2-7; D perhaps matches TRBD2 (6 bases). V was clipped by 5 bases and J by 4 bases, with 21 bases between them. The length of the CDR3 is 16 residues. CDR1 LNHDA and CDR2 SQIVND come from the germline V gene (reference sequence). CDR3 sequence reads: CASSPRDPWGEYEQYF. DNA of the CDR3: TGTGCCAGTAGTCCCCGGGACCCCTGGGGGGAATACGAGCAGTACTTC.

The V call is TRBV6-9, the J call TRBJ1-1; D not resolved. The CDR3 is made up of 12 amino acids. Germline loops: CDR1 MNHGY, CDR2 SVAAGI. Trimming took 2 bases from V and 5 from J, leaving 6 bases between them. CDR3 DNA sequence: TGTGCCAGCAGTTATGAGGCGACTGAAGCTTTCTTT. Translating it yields CASSYEATEAFF.

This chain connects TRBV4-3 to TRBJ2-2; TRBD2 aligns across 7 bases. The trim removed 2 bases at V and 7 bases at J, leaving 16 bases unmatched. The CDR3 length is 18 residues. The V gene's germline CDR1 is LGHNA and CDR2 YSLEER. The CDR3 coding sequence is TGCGCCAGCAGCCAACAAGTGGGTCCAGCGGGATCTTTCGGGGAGCTGTTTTTT. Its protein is CASSQQVGPAGSFGELFF.

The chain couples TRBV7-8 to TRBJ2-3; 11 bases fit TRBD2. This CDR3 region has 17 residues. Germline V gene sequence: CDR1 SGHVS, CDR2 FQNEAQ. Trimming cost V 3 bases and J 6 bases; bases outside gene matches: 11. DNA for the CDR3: TGTGCCAGCAGCTTCCTCATTCCTAGCGGGAGGAGGGATACGCAGTATTTT. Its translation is CASSFLIPSGRRDTQYF. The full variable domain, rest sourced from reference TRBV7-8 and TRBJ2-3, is GAGVSQSPRYKVAKRGQDVALRCDPISGHVSLFWYQQALGQGPEFLTYFQNEAQLDKSGLPSDRFFAERPEGSVSTLKIQRTQQEDSAVYLCASSFLIPSGRRDTQYFGPGTRLTVL.

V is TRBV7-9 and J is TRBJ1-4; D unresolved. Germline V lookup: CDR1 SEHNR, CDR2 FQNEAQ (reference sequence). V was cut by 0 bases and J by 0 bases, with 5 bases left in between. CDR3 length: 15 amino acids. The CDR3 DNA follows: TGTGCCAGCAGCTTAGCGTCAACAACTAATGAAAAACTGTTTTTT. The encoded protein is CASSLASTTNEKLFF. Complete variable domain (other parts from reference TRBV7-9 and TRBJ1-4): DTGVSQNPRHKITKRGQNVTFRCDPISEHNRLYWYRQTLGQGPEFLTYFQNEAQLEKSRLLSDRFSAERPKGSFSTLEIQRTEQGDSAMYLCASSLASTTNEKLFFGSGTQLSVL.

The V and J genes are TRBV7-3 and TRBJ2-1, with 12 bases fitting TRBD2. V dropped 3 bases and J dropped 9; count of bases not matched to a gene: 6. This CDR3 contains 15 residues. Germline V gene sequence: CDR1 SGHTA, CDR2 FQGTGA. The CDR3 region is CASSLLAGGRGEQFF. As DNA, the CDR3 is TGTGCCAGCAGCTTGCTAGCGGGAGGGCGAGGTGAGCAGTTCTTC. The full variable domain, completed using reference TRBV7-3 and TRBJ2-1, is GAGVSQTPSNKVTEKGKYVELRCDPISGHTALYWYRQSLGQGPEFLIYFQGTGAADDSGLPNDRFFAVRPEGSVSTLKIQRTERGDSAVYLCASSLLAGGRGEQFFGPGTRLTVL.

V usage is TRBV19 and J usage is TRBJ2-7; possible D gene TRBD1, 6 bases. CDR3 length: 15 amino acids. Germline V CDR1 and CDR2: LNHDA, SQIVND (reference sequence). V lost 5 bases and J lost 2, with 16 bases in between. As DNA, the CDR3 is TGTGCCAGTAGTTCACCCCGGGACAAGGCCTACGAGCAGTACTTC. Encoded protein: CASSSPRDKAYEQYF.

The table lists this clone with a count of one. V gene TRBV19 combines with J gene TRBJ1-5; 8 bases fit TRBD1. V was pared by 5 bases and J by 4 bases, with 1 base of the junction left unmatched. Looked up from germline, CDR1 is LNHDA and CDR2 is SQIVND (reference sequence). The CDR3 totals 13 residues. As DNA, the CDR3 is TGTGCCAGTAGTGACAGGGGTAATCAGCCCCAGCATTTT. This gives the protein CASSDRGNQPQHF.

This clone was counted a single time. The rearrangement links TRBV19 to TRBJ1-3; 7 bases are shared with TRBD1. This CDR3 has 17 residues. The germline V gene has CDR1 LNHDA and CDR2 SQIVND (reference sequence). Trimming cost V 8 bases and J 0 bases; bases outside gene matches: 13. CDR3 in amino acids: CASGTPFGTASGNTIYF. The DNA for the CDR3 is TGTGCCAGTGGTACACCATTCGGGACAGCCTCTGGAAACACCATATATTTT.

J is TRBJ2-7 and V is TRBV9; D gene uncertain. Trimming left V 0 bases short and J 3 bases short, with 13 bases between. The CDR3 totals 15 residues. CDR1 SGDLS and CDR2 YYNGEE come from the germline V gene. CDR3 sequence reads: CASSVDYKLGYEQYF. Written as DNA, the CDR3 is TGTGCCAGCAGCGTAGACTACAAGCTCGGCTACGAGCAGTACTTC.

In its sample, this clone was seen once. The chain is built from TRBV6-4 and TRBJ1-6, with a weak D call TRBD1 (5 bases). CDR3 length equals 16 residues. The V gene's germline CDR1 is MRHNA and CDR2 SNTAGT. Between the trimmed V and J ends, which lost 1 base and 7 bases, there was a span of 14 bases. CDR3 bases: TGTGCCAGCAGTGACTTGGTGACAGTCTCCAATTCACCCCTCCACTTT. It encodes CASSDLVTVSNSPLHF.